The 4 T cell receptor beta chains below come from one sample, sequenced in a study of response to subunit inactivated influenza vaccine. One entry per CDR3 protein results from TCRdb running MiXCR on the RT-PCR reads. The sample has hundreds of thousands of distinct CDR3 sequences, about 25% seen once; the top ten hold approximately 1.9%. The sample was CD4+ T cells sorted from PBMCs, taken roughly 5 days after vaccination. The receptors were sampled from a man over 45 who received an inactivated influenza vaccine.

This rearrangement joins TRBV12-3 or TRBV12-4 to TRBJ2-3; D gene ambiguous. This CDR3 spans 15 amino acids. V lost 5 bases, J lost 6 bases, and 18 bases lay in between. Here the CDR3 DNA reads TGTGCCAGCAGTCCTTTGGGGTTGTCCGGGGATACGCAGTATTTT. It encodes CASSPLGLSGDTQYF.

The chain has TRBV28 and TRBJ2-1; TRBD2 matches at 7 bases. Looked up from germline, CDR1 is MDHEN and CDR2 is SYDVKM. V lost 4 bases, J lost 12 bases, and 6 bases stayed unmatched. The CDR3 extends over 12 amino acids. The CDR3 nucleotides are TGTGCCAGCAGTTCCTCCGGGACTATGCAGTTCTTC. It encodes CASSSSGTMQFF.

CDR3 nucleotides: TGTGCCAGCAGCGCCCTAGCGGGGGGAAGCACAGATACGCAGTATTTT. Amino acids: CASSALAGGSTDTQYF. The chain carries TRBV9 and TRBJ2-3, with 11 bases identical to TRBD2. Germline loops: CDR1 SGDLS, CDR2 YYNGEE. V was pared by 3 bases and J by 0 bases, with 3 bases of the junction left unmatched. The CDR3 has 16 residues.

This clonotype was recorded a few times. The chain combines TRBV20-1 with TRBJ2-1; D is perhaps TRBD1 or TRBD2 (5 bases each). The length of the CDR3 is 12 residues. Germline loops: CDR1 DFQATT, CDR2 SNEGSKA (reference sequence). V shed 7 bases and J shed 7 bases, with 14 bases lying between them. DNA of the CDR3: TGCAGTGGGAGCCGGGGCCCAAATGAGCAGTTCTTC. It translates to CSGSRGPNEQFF.